Shown below are 19 T cell receptor beta chains from a single sample sequenced in a study of shared clonotypes between healthy human individuals. Only in-frame clones appear in the TCRdb table, and some are missing; sequencing was by immunoSEQ multiplex PCR. The profile shows about 2.4 million clones, 80% to 95% of them singletons. Sample: naive CD4+ T cells from PBMCs. Regarding subset: CD45RA+ positively selected. All receptors derive from a man between 18 and 35 years old in good health. Some clones in this sample may be carry-over from other donors' samples.

This clone was observed once. Other DNA variants within this sample encode the same CDR3. The chain has TRBV28 and TRBJ1-2; possible D gene TRBD1, 5 bases. Trimming cost V 2 bases and J 2 bases, with 9 bases left between them. Per the germline V gene, CDR1 is MDHEN and CDR2 is SYDVKM. There are 14 residues in the CDR3. The CDR3 coding sequence is TGTGCCAGCAGTTTAGGGCAGGGCAACTATGGCTACACCTTC. Its translation: CASSLGQGNYGYTF.

J is TRBJ2-7 and V is TRBV5-6; no clear D. This CDR3 contains 12 residues. Germline V gene sequence: CDR1 SGHDT, CDR2 YYEEEE. Trimming removed 3 bases from V and 7 bases from J, with 11 bases in between. Written as DNA, the CDR3 is TGTGCCAGCAGCTCCAACCTGGGGGAGCAGTACTTC. Encoded protein: CASSSNLGEQYF.

V is TRBV18 and J is TRBJ2-2; D call uncertain. The CDR3 runs 14 residues. Germline CDR1 KGHSH, CDR2 LQKENI. Trimming removed 3 bases at V and 1 base at J, with 6 bases between. CDR3 loop: CASSPAGNTGELFF. Written as DNA, the CDR3 is TGTGCCAGCTCACCTGCCGGGAACACCGGGGAGCTGTTTTTT.

The chain is built from TRBV27 and TRBJ2-7, with 7 bases identical to TRBD1. The V and J ends lost 4 bases and 5 bases, in that order; junction bases with no gene match: 8. This CDR3 region has 14 residues. Germline lookup yields CDR1 MNHEY and CDR2 SMNVEV (reference sequence). The CDR3 DNA is TGTGCCAGCAGTTACGACAGGGACCCCAACGAGCAGTACTTC. It specifies CASSYDRDPNEQYF.

The J gene is TRBJ2-5, the V gene TRBV5-1, with D maybe TRBD1 (6 bases). V was trimmed by 2 bases and J by 3 bases, leaving 14 bases between them. The germline V gene encodes CDR1 SGHRS and CDR2 YFSETQ. The CDR3 is made up of 15 amino acids. CDR3 sequence (DNA): TGCGCCAGCAGCTTAGAGGGGACAAGGGAAGAGACCCAGTACTTC. Amino acids: CASSLEGTREETQYF.

Turning to this clone: At one end, the junction sequence differs from germline, possibly due to a read error. The rearrangement links TRBV6-5 to TRBJ2-5, with D perhaps matching TRBD2 (6 bases). The CDR3 length is 13 residues. Per germline, CDR1 MNHEY and CDR2 SVGAGI. CDR3 bases: TGTGCCATCAGTGTGGGGGGTCCAGAGACCCAGTACTTC. The encoded protein is CAISVGGPETQYF.

The chain carries TRBV10-1 and TRBJ2-7; 7 positions agree with TRBD2. J gave up 5 bases and V 2 bases, and 0 bases lay outside the gene matches. Germline CDR1 and CDR2: WNHNN and SYGVQD (reference sequence). This CDR3 spans 12 amino acids. CDR3 DNA: TGCGCCAGCAGTGAGGGGGGGGACGAGCAGTACTTC. It yields the protein CASSEGGDEQYF.

The chain couples TRBV5-1 to TRBJ2-5, with D perhaps matching TRBD2 (5 bases). The CDR3 runs to 13 residues. Per germline, CDR1 SGHRS and CDR2 YFSETQ. V dropped 6 bases and J dropped 5 bases, with 14 bases sitting between them. Here the CDR3 DNA reads TGCGCCAGCAATAGAGGGTCGGGGGAGACCCAGTACTTC. This sequence encodes CASNRGSGETQYF.

This clone was counted ten times or more. Other DNA sequences within the sample encode an identical CDR3. J is TRBJ1-6 and V is TRBV30; the match to TRBD1 covers 7 bases. CDR1 is GTSNPN and CDR2 is SVGIG in the germline V gene (reference sequence). Trimming took 3 bases from V and 5 from J; bases not matched to a gene: 4. The CDR3 is 14 residues long. In DNA form, the CDR3 reads TGTGCCTGGAGGACTGGGACAGATAATTCACCCCTCCACTTT. Translation: CAWRTGTDNSPLHF.

Comments on this clone: The sample holds other DNA sequences that translate to the same CDR3. CDR3 protein: CASSLGGANTGELFF. In DNA, the CDR3 is TGTGCCAGCAGCTTAGGAGGTGCGAACACCGGGGAGCTGTTTTTT. The V gene is TRBV7-2, the J gene TRBJ2-2; D unresolved. The V gene lost 1 base and the J gene lost 0 bases, with 6 bases spanning the gap. CDR1 SGHTA and CDR2 FQGNSA come from the germline V gene. This CDR3 is built from 15 residues.

J is TRBJ1-1 and V is TRBV16; tentatively, D is TRBD1 (5 bases). V lost 3 bases to trimming and J lost 3 bases, with 14 bases between them. The CDR3 is 15 amino acids. The germline V gene has CDR1 KGHSY and CDR2 FQNENV. Here the CDR3 reads CASSHPRVGDTEAFF. In DNA, the CDR3 is TGTGCCAGCAGCCATCCTCGGGTGGGGGACACTGAAGCTTTCTTT.

The genes are TRBV5-8 and TRBJ1-5, with a weak D call TRBD1 (5 bases). V was trimmed by 0 bases and J by 2 bases, leaving 9 bases between them. CDR1 is SGHTS, CDR2 YDEGEE, per germline. The CDR3 is 15 amino acids. The DNA for the CDR3 is TGTGCCAGCAGCTTGGAAGGGGTACGCAATCAGCCCCAGCATTTT. Translating gives CASSLEGVRNQPQHF.

In regard to this clone: The sample holds other DNA sequences that translate to the same CDR3. The V gene is TRBV28, the J gene TRBJ1-5; D is uncertain. CDR1 and CDR2 (germline): MDHEN, SYDVKM. V lost 0 bases to trimming and J lost 4 bases, with 4 bases between them. The CDR3 runs 13 residues. The DNA of the CDR3 is TGTGCCAGCAGTTTATGGGGGAATCAGCCCCAGCATTTT. Protein product: CASSLWGNQPQHF.

This chain uses TRBV18 with TRBJ2-3; D gene ambiguous. The germline V and J ends were trimmed by 3 bases and 2 bases, with 12 bases remaining between them. CDR3 length: 15 residues. Germline CDR1 KGHSH, CDR2 LQKENI. CDR3 loop: CASSPRQTFTDTQYF. CDR3 in DNA: TGTGCCAGCTCACCGAGACAAACCTTCACAGATACGCAGTATTTT. The variable domain in full, with the rest retrieved from reference TRBV18 and TRBJ2-3, is NAGVMQNPRHLVRRRGQEARLRCSPMKGHSHVYWYRQLPEEGLKFMVYLQKENIIDESGMPKERFSAEFPKEGPSILRIQQVVRGDSAAYFCASSPRQTFTDTQYFGPGTRLTVL.

This clone is a singleton in its sample. The genes are TRBV11-3 and TRBJ2-3; D ambiguous. Trimming cost V 3 bases and J 0 bases, with 10 bases left between them. Germline values: CDR1 SGHNT, CDR2 YENEEA. The CDR3 has 15 amino acids. The CDR3 sequence: CASSLFPGSTDTQYF. The CDR3 DNA reads TGTGCCAGCAGCTTGTTTCCCGGGAGCACAGATACGCAGTATTTT.

The chain combines TRBV28 with TRBJ1-2; possibly TRBD1 for D (5 bases). This CDR3 is 13 amino acids long. V was pared by 4 bases and J by 7 bases, with 13 bases between. Germline V lookup: CDR1 MDHEN, CDR2 SYDVKM. For the CDR3, the DNA is TGTGCCAGCAGTTGGGGGGGGATACGTGGCTACACCTTC. Amino acid sequence: CASSWGGIRGYTF.

The gene calls are TRBV6-5 and TRBJ1-1; D gene uncertain. V lost 0 bases and J lost 8, with 13 bases in between. Germline CDR1 and CDR2: MNHEY and SVGAGI. This CDR3 has 14 amino acids. The CDR3, as DNA: TGTGCCAGCAGTTACTCGATTACCGCTGGGGAAGCTTTCTTT. Protein sequence: CASSYSITAGEAFF.

CDR3 sequence: CASSLIVYAGGELFF. In nucleotides, the CDR3 is TGCGCCAGCAGCTTGATTGTCTATGCTGGAGGGGAGCTGTTTTTT. V and J are TRBV5-1 and TRBJ2-2; D not certain. Looked up from germline, CDR1 is SGHRS and CDR2 is YFSETQ. V lost 1 base and J 8 bases, leaving 15 bases between the germline ends. The CDR3 loop spans 15 amino acids.

The genes are TRBV5-4 and TRBJ2-7; TRBD2 matches at 9 bases. The V gene end was trimmed by 3 bases and the J gene end by 3 bases; junction bases not matched to a gene: 7. Germline CDR1 SGHNT, CDR2 YYREEE (reference sequence). CDR3 size: 15 residues. The DNA for the CDR3 is TGTGCCAGCAGCTCGGGACTAGCAAGTCTCTACGAGCAGTACTTC. This sequence encodes CASSSGLASLYEQYF.